These 18 T cell receptor beta chains were sequenced from one sample in a study of shared clonotypes between healthy human individuals. In the naive CD8 group, cells lacked CD45RO and were positively selected for CCR7, so terminally differentiated effector memory CD45RA+ cells were left out. The data were produced by immunoSEQ multiplex PCR, yet TCRdb's version contains in-frame clones alone and is incomplete. There are a few million clones in the sample; just over 90% occur only once, and 1.5% to 2% lies in the top ten. The sample taken for sequencing was naive CD8+ T cells from PBMCs. The receptors here all came from a man between 18 and 29 years old in good health. Some clones in this sample may be carry-over from other donors' samples.

The rearrangement links TRBV2 to TRBJ1-1; 7 bases agree with TRBD1. The CDR3 is 13 amino acids. Germline V gene lookup returns CDR1 SNHLY and CDR2 FYNNEI. Losses at the gene ends were 4 bases for V and 4 bases for J; bases not matched to a gene: 3. The CDR3 reads CASSAPGGTEAFF. CDR3 DNA: TGTGCCAGCAGTGCCCCAGGGGGCACTGAAGCTTTCTTT.

As to this clone: The sample carries other DNA sequences with the same CDR3. The J gene is TRBJ1-5, the V gene TRBV4-1; D is unclear. Germline-derived CDR1 and CDR2 are MGHRA and YSYEKL. This CDR3 comprises 15 residues. V lost 2 bases to trimming and J lost 0 bases, with 8 bases between them. This chain's CDR3 is CASSQSGGSNQPQHF. As DNA, the CDR3 is TGCGCCAGCAGCCAAAGCGGCGGTAGCAATCAGCCCCAGCATTTT.

The rearrangement joins TRBV4-2 to TRBJ2-7; D possibly corresponds to TRBD2 (5 bases). CDR3 length equals 16 residues. Germline V gene data show CDR1 as LGHNA and CDR2 as YNFKEQ. V lost 0 bases, J lost 2 bases, and 14 bases lay in between. The CDR3: CASSQDWRVLTYEQYF. Here the CDR3 DNA reads TGTGCCAGCAGCCAAGATTGGCGGGTGCTAACCTACGAGCAGTACTTC.

V usage is TRBV28 and J usage is TRBJ2-3; D is perhaps TRBD1 (5 bases). The V gene lost 3 bases and the J gene lost 4 bases, with 14 bases spanning the gap. Per the germline V gene, CDR1 is MDHEN and CDR2 is SYDVKM. CDR3 size: 15 residues. The chain's CDR3 is CASSLMVQDPDTQYF. The CDR3 DNA reads TGTGCCAGCAGTTTGATGGTACAGGATCCAGATACGCAGTATTTT.

Concerning this clone: The sample carries other DNA sequences with the same CDR3. CDR3 nucleotides: TGTGCCAGCAGCTTATTGATGGGAGGGCCCTACGAGCAGTACTTC. Translated, it gives CASSLLMGGPYEQYF. The chain employs TRBV7-2 and TRBJ2-7; TRBD2 agrees at 7 bases. Germline V gene sequence: CDR1 SGHTA, CDR2 FQGNSA. With 2 bases clipped from V and 2 bases from J, the junction kept 6 bases outside the gene matches. The CDR3 length is 15 residues.

The V gene is TRBV14, the J gene TRBJ2-1; TRBD2 might be the D (5 bases). The germline V and J ends were trimmed by 0 bases and 5 bases, with 14 bases remaining between them. The CDR3 runs to 16 residues. Per the germline V gene, CDR1 is SGHDN and CDR2 is FVKESK. The CDR3 loop is CASSQERVFWDNEQFF. The CDR3 region has the DNA TGTGCCAGCAGCCAAGAGAGGGTGTTCTGGGACAATGAGCAGTTCTTC.

The J gene is TRBJ2-2, the V gene TRBV7-9; the D call may be TRBD1 or TRBD2 (5 bases each). This CDR3 has 16 amino acids. Trimming removed 5 bases at V and 0 bases at J, with 13 bases between. Germline-derived CDR1 and CDR2 are SEHNR and FQNEAQ (reference sequence). The CDR3 coding sequence is TGTGCCAGCAGCGAGACCGGGACGGCGAACACCGGGGAGCTGTTTTTT. Amino acids: CASSETGTANTGELFF.

This chain links TRBV9 with TRBJ2-7; 8 positions match TRBD1. CDR1 is SGDLS and CDR2 is YYNGEE in the germline V gene. Trimming took 4 bases from V and 4 from J; bases not matched to a gene: 7. The CDR3 is 14 amino acids. CDR3 nucleotide sequence: TGTGCCAGCAGCACCGGACAGGGCGGATACGAGCAGTACTTC. It yields the protein CASSTGQGGYEQYF. The variable domain in full, completed from reference TRBV9 and TRBJ2-7, reads DSGVTQTPKHLITATGQRVTLRCSPRSGDLSVYWYQQSLDQGLQFLIQYYNGEERAKGNILERFSAQQFPDLHSELNLSSLELGDSALYFCASSTGQGGYEQYFGPGTRLTVT.

The chain has TRBV6-1 and TRBJ2-5, with D possibly being TRBD1 or TRBD2 (5 bases each). V was pared by 10 bases and J by 1 base, with 16 bases between. CDR1 and CDR2 from the germline V gene are MNHNS and SASEGT. The CDR3 contains 14 residues. This CDR3 reads CATLIRGVQETQYF. In DNA form, the CDR3 reads TGTGCCACCCTGATCAGAGGGGTCCAAGAGACCCAGTACTTC.

V usage is TRBV7-9 and J usage is TRBJ1-6; possibly TRBD1 for D (5 bases). There are 11 residues in the CDR3. Per the germline V gene, CDR1 is SEHNR and CDR2 is FQNEAQ (reference sequence). V was pared by 1 base and J by 15 bases, with 7 bases between. Here the CDR3 reads CASSLGGLLHF. CDR3 in DNA: TGTGCCAGCAGCTTAGGGGGCCTCCTCCACTTT.

This chain connects TRBV2 to TRBJ2-3; unclear D gene. V gave up 7 bases and J gave up 0 bases, with 8 bases separating them. Germline CDR1 SNHLY, CDR2 FYNNEI. This CDR3 contains 13 residues. The chain's CDR3 is CASTPFSTDTQYF. The CDR3 DNA is TGTGCCAGCACGCCGTTTAGCACAGATACGCAGTATTTT.

This clone was counted a single time. The chain employs TRBV6-5 and TRBJ2-7, with 11 positions matching TRBD2. V was clipped by 5 bases and J by 6 bases; unmatched bases: 9. Germline V gene lookup returns CDR1 MNHEY and CDR2 SVGAGI. This CDR3 has 15 amino acids. The CDR3 is CASSPGRTSGFEQYF. CDR3 bases: TGTGCCAGCAGTCCGGGTAGGACTAGCGGGTTCGAGCAGTACTTC.

On this clone: At the DNA level, this CDR3 is encoded by other sequences in the same sample as well. The V and J genes are TRBV9 and TRBJ2-5, with 8 positions matching TRBD2. CDR3 size: 15 residues. Trimming removed 0 bases from V and 4 bases from J; junction bases left unmatched: 5. CDR1 is SGDLS and CDR2 is YYNGEE in the germline V gene. CDR3 nucleotide sequence: TGTGCCAGCAGCGTAGCGGGAGGGCGGCTAGAGACCCAGTACTTC. It encodes CASSVAGGRLETQYF.

As for this clone: This sample includes further DNA sequences coding for the same CDR3. This rearrangement joins TRBV7-8 to TRBJ2-7; D uncertain. CDR1 and CDR2 from the germline V gene are SGHVS and FQNEAQ. V was cut by 5 bases and J by 0 bases, with 5 bases left in between. This CDR3 spans 12 amino acids. CDR3 in DNA: TGTGCCAGCAGCGCAAGCTCCTACGAGCAGTACTTC. Its translation is CASSASSYEQYF.

The V and J genes are TRBV9 and TRBJ2-7; 11 bases line up with TRBD2. Losses at the gene ends were 4 bases for V and 5 bases for J; bases not matched to a gene: 5. In germline, CDR1 is SGDLS, CDR2 YYNGEE. The CDR3 spans 14 residues. This CDR3 is CASSLAGGPHEQYF. In DNA form, the CDR3 reads TGTGCCAGCAGCCTAGCGGGAGGCCCCCACGAGCAGTACTTC.

The chain couples TRBV18 to TRBJ1-2, with D uncertain. The V and J ends lost 0 bases and 7 bases respectively, with 9 bases between them. The CDR3 consists of 13 residues. Germline V gene data show CDR1 as KGHSH and CDR2 as LQKENI. The CDR3: CASSPPGLSGYTF. CDR3 bases: TGTGCCAGCTCACCACCGGGCCTTAGTGGCTACACCTTC.

The chain uses TRBV7-9 and TRBJ1-1; weak D call: TRBD1 (5 bases). V shed 8 bases and J shed 0 bases, with 13 bases lying between them. Germline loops: CDR1 SEHNR, CDR2 FQNEAQ (reference sequence). The CDR3 loop spans 14 amino acids. The CDR3 nucleotides read TGTGCCAGCGGGAGGGACCCAATGAACACTGAAGCTTTCTTT. Its translation is CASGRDPMNTEAFF.

This chain uses TRBV6-1 with TRBJ2-2, with 8 bases identical to TRBD1. The CDR3 runs to 13 residues. CDR1 is MNHNS, CDR2 SASEGT, per germline. V was pared by 8 bases and J by 5 bases, with 4 bases of the junction left unmatched. DNA for the CDR3: TGTGCCAGCGGACAGGGAGGAACCGGGGAGCTGTTTTTT. Protein product: CASGQGGTGELFF.